These 5 T cell receptor beta chains came from one sample sequenced in a study of cytomegalovirus exposure and HLA in healthy donors. PCR was performed using 60 Vbeta and 13 Jbeta primers. Method: immunoSEQ multiplex PCR; TCRdb's copy keeps in-frame clones and lacks some. The sample records 75,000 to 80,000 clones, about 81% being singletons. What was sequenced was PBMCs. These receptors were taken from a woman between 40 and 50 years old in good health and CMV-seropositive.

Only a few counts were recorded for this clone. CDR3: CASSGLAGGNEQFF. CDR3 coding DNA: TGTGCCAGCAGTGGCCTAGCGGGGGGCAATGAGCAGTTCTTC. The V call is TRBV6-1, the J call TRBJ2-1, with 11 bases that match TRBD2. J lost 6 bases, V lost 4 bases, and 2 bases had no gene match. From germline, CDR1 is MNHNS and CDR2 SASEGT. The CDR3 is 14 amino acids.

This sequence joins TRBV7-9 and TRBJ2-1; no reliable D call. Germline V CDR1 and CDR2: SEHNR, FQNEAQ (reference sequence). The V and J ends lost 5 bases and 0 bases respectively, with 11 bases between them. The CDR3 totals 15 residues. The CDR3 DNA reads as TGTGCCAGCAGCCCATCGGCAGGCTCCTACAATGAGCAGTTCTTC. It translates to CASSPSAGSYNEQFF.

The chain uses TRBV11-1 and TRBJ2-1, with 10 bases that match TRBD1. CDR1 and CDR2 from the germline V gene are SGHAT and FQDESV (reference sequence). This CDR3 spans 15 amino acids. The J segment lost 8 bases and the V segment lost 5 bases, leaving 9 bases of the junction unmatched. The CDR3 here is CASSIPGQGLDEQFF. CDR3 bases: TGTGCCAGCAGCATACCGGGACAGGGGCTCGATGAGCAGTTCTTC.

This sequence joins TRBV12-5 and TRBJ2-5; TRBD1 aligns across 9 bases. From germline, CDR1 is LGHNT and CDR2 FRNRAP. The CDR3 length is 14 residues. Losses at the gene ends were 6 bases for V and 3 bases for J; bases not matched to a gene: 5. The CDR3 region is CASGGGQGEETQYF. CDR3 in DNA: TGTGCTAGTGGGGGGGGACAGGGAGAAGAGACCCAGTACTTC.

The chain has TRBV5-1 and TRBJ2-1, with 12 bases identical to TRBD2. The CDR3 sequence is 17 residues long. V lost 4 bases to trimming and J lost 7 bases; unmatched junction nucleotides: 12. Germline V gives CDR1 SGHRS, CDR2 YFSETQ. For the CDR3, the DNA is TGCGCCAGCAGCCTCGGGCTAGCGGGGGGGCTGGATAATGAGCAGTTCTTC. Translating it yields CASSLGLAGGLDNEQFF.